Given below is one T cell receptor beta chain in context. Antigen unknown. The data are from a study of cytomegalovirus exposure and HLA in healthy donors. Points from the study as a whole: Several top significant clusters appeared, in a later analysis, to be linked to common viral pathogens.

The germline CDR1 and CDR2 sequences are SGHDT and YYEEEE. Trimming removed 5 bases at V and 1 base at J, with 15 bases between. The CDR3 totals 16 residues. Vbeta (60) and Jbeta (13) primers were used in the PCR. Generated by immunoSEQ multiplex PCR, the TCRdb table keeps only in-frame clones and is missing some. The sample shows about 150,000 clones, about 82% of them seen only once. This TCR was sampled from a female donor in good health and CMV-seropositive. V usage is TRBV5-6 and J usage is TRBJ2-2; D possibly corresponds to TRBD2 (5 bases). The sample consisted of PBMCs. Here the CDR3 reads CASRPGRGLNTGELFF. In DNA, the CDR3 is TGTGCCAGCAGACCAGGCCGCGGGCTGAACACCGGGGAGCTGTTTTTT. Variable domain in full (rest from reference TRBV5-6 and TRBJ2-2): DAGVTQSPTHLIKTRGQQVTLRCSPKSGHDTVSWYQQALGQGPQFIFQYYEEEERQRGNFPDRFSGHQFPNYSSELNVNALLLGDSALYLCASRPGRGLNTGELFFGEGSRLTVL.